The rows below give T cell receptor beta chains drawn from one sample of a study of OX40 agonist ivuxolimab in advanced cancers. Using immunoSEQ multiplex PCR, the repertoire was profiled, and TCRdb retains in-frame clones only, with some absent. The sample has 90,000 to 150,000 clones; over 75% are singletons. Source: CD4+ or CD8+ T cells sorted from blood, taken in a trial of the OX40 agonist ivuxolimab. These receptors all stem from an adult with an advanced solid tumor such as melanoma, head and neck, liver or kidney cancer. The CDR3 runs from the conserved cysteine through the conserved F or W. The D gene is left open where the match is weak. Expanded clones get a size class; other rows say once, few or many, or leave the size out.

size: NA; V: TRBV6-5; J: TRBJ1-6; D: NA; CDR3: CASSYRRRDSPLHF; DNA: TGTGCCAGCAGTTATAGAAGACGGGATTCACCCCTCCACTTT
size: NA; V: TRBV29-1; J: TRBJ1-4; D: NA; CDR3: CSVRAGEKKLFF; DNA: TGCAGCGTTCGGGCAGGGGAAAAAAAACTGTTTTTT
size: NA; V: TRBV7-2; J: TRBJ2-6; D: NA; CDR3: CASSPGSYSGANVLTF; DNA: TGTGCCAGCAGCCCCGGGAGTTACTCTGGGGCCAACGTCCTGACTTTC
size: NA; V: TRBV18; J: TRBJ2-2; D: NA; CDR3: CASSLNQGSGELFF; DNA: TGTGCCAGCTCACTGAATCAGGGCTCCGGGGAGCTGTTTTTT
size: NA; V: TRBV7-9; J: TRBJ2-1; D: TRBD1; CDR3: CASTRQGDNEQFF; DNA: TGTGCCAGCACCAGACAGGGGGACAATGAGCAGTTCTTC
size: NA; V: TRBV1; J: TRBJ2-1; D: NA; CDR3: CTSNDSYNEQFF; DNA: TGCACCAGCAACGACTCCTACAATGAGCAGTTCTTC
size: many; V: TRBV5-1; J: TRBJ1-2; D: NA; CDR3: CASSLGQEIYGYTF; DNA: TGCGCCAGCAGCTTGGGGCAGGAAATCTATGGCTACACCTTC
size: NA; V: TRBV4-3; J: TRBJ2-5; D: NA; CDR3: CASSTKGETQYF; DNA: TGCGCCAGCTCTACTAAGGGGGAGACCCAGTACTTC
size: NA; V: TRBV11-2; J: TRBJ2-3; D: TRBD2; CDR3: CASSALAGGPTDTQYF; DNA: TGTGCCAGCAGCGCGCTAGCGGGGGGACCCACAGATACGCAGTATTTT
size: once; V: TRBV28; J: TRBJ2-3; D: TRBD2; CDR3: CASSFRRLASDTQYF; DNA: TGTGCCAGCAGTTTTAGGAGACTAGCCTCAGATACGCAGTATTTT
size: NA; V: TRBV28; J: TRBJ2-7; D: NA; CDR3: CASRRGRVSREQYF; DNA: TGTGCCAGCAGGAGAGGCAGGGTTTCGCGAGAGCAGTACTTC
size: NA; V: TRBV10-1; J: TRBJ2-5; D: NA; CDR3: CASSESTRGQETQYF; DNA: TGCGCCAGCAGTGAGTCGACCAGGGGCCAAGAGACCCAGTACTTC
size: NA; V: TRBV7-2; J: TRBJ1-3; D: NA; CDR3: CASSNQGNSGNTIYF; DNA: TGTGCCAGCAGCAACCAGGGGAACTCTGGAAACACCATATATTTT
size: NA; V: TRBV4-3; J: TRBJ1-2; D: TRBD1; CDR3: CASSQDSGGQSYGYTF; DNA: TGCGCCAGCAGCCAAGATAGCGGGGGACAGTCCTATGGCTACACCTTC
size: NA; V: TRBV4-3; J: TRBJ2-7; D: TRBD2; CDR3: CASSRDLAGGPYEQYF; DNA: TGCGCCAGCAGCCGGGATCTAGCGGGGGGTCCCTACGAGCAGTACTTC
size: few; V: TRBV19; J: TRBJ1-2; D: NA; CDR3: CASIFPGTRAFYTF; DNA: TGTGCCAGCATATTTCCGGGGACGAGAGCTTTTTACACCTTC
size: NA; V: TRBV5-8; J: TRBJ2-3; D: NA; CDR3: CASSPDSSTDTQYF; DNA: TGTGCCAGCAGTCCCGACAGTAGCACAGATACGCAGTATTTT
size: NA; V: TRBV5-1; J: TRBJ1-6; D: TRBD1; CDR3: CASSQRGTGESPLHF; DNA: TGCGCCAGCAGCCAACGCGGGACAGGGGAATCACCCCTCCACTTT
size: NA; V: TRBV5-1; J: TRBJ2-1; D: TRBD2; CDR3: CASSPRGDFSNEQFF; DNA: TGCGCCAGCAGCCCCCGGGGGGACTTTTCCAATGAGCAGTTCTTC
size: NA; V: TRBV2; J: TRBJ2-3; D: NA; CDR3: CAGAYSTDTQYF; DNA: TGTGCCGGGGCATATTCCACAGATACGCAGTATTTT
size: NA; V: TRBV7-2; J: TRBJ1-6; D: TRBD1; CDR3: CASRPGQPFYNSPLHF; DNA: TGTGCCAGCAGACCGGGACAGCCCTTCTATAATTCACCCCTCCACTTT
size: NA; V: TRBV30; J: TRBJ1-5; D: NA; CDR3: CAWSKKGDQPQHF; DNA: TGTGCCTGGAGTAAGAAGGGGGATCAGCCCCAGCATTTT
size: NA; V: TRBV10-1; J: TRBJ2-2; D: NA; CDR3: CASSTRSRDTGELFF; DNA: TGCGCCAGCAGTACTAGATCGAGGGACACCGGGGAGCTGTTTTTT
size: NA; V: TRBV27; J: TRBJ1-4; D: NA; CDR3: CASRRLGEKLFF; DNA: TGTGCCAGCAGGAGACTCGGAGAAAAACTGTTTTTT
size: few; V: TRBV7-6; J: TRBJ2-7; D: NA; CDR3: CASSAISNEQYF; DNA: TGTGCCAGCAGCGCTATAAGCAACGAGCAGTACTTC
size: NA; V: TRBV7-3; J: TRBJ2-1; D: TRBD2; CDR3: CASSPTSGGANEQFF; DNA: TGTGCCAGCAGCCCGACTAGCGGGGGGGCGAATGAGCAGTTCTTC